The clone carrying this T cell receptor beta chain was seen repeatedly, ten times or more. The target antigen is unknown. Template-switching 5'RACE yielded the TCR cDNA; a universal primer site and UMIs were added in the process. TCRdb reprocessed the 5' RACE reads via MiXCR and lists one record per CDR3 protein. The sample holds approximately 250,000 distinct CDR3 sequences, about 3.7% seen once. This entry belongs to a study of T cells after yellow fever vaccination. General study findings and limits: Boosting was followed by the reappearance of most primary-vaccination clones (under 97% CD4, 88% CD8). Some clonotypes were seen in both the CD4 and the CD8 compartments. These made up a small share and likely arose from convergent recombination.

Trimming left V 4 bases short and J 11 bases short, with 23 bases between. This CDR3 is built from 15 residues. CDR1 and CDR2 from the germline V gene are SGHRS and YFSETQ. This clonotype originated in a man younger than 35 who received the YFV17D yellow fever vaccine. The rearrangement links TRBV5-1 to TRBJ2-3; possibly TRBD2 for D (6 bases). Material: PBMCs, obtained 15 days after the yellow fever booster vaccination. The CDR3 nucleotides read TGCGCCAGCAGCAGCGAGCGGAGGGTCCTACTCAAGCAGTATTTT. Amino acids: CASSSERRVLLKQYF.